This record concerns one TCR beta chain sequence. The data originate from a study of T cell responses to AZD1222 COVID-19 vaccine. Trimming left V 6 bases short and J 8 bases short, with 14 bases between. The CDR3 covers 13 residues. CDR1 and CDR2 from the germline V gene are MRHNA and SNTAGT. Sequencing used immunoSEQ multiplex PCR; TCRdb keeps in-frame clones, though not all of them. The table shows about 140,000 clones, with around 93% occurring only once. The chain is built from TRBV6-4 and TRBJ1-3, with a tentative D call TRBD1 (5 bases). The sequencing here drew on peripheral blood, taken on day 0 of AZD1222 vaccination. This sequence was found in an adult in good health. This CDR3 is CASRAHVGDTIYF. The CDR3 nucleotides read TGTGCCAGCAGAGCCCACGTAGGGGACACCATATATTTT.